Sequencing of this TCR beta chain was carried out in a study of CD8+CD57+ T cells in acquired aplastic anemia. For the study at large: An average of roughly 3 ug of DNA was obtained from sorted CD4+ and CD8+ cells.

All sequencing subjects had displayed CD8+CD57+ cell expansion on flow cytometry. No therapy had been given to the patients at the time of blood sampling. The CDR3 contains 17 residues. V was pared by 5 bases and J by 4 bases, with 10 bases of the junction left unmatched. CDR1 is SGHTA, CDR2 FQGNSA, per germline. Profiling that covered TCR beta VDJ and CDR3 relied on genomic DNA as its template. Using its own MiXCR run on the reads, TCRdb lists one record per CDR3 protein. The table has 260,000 or so distinct CDR3 sequences, around half seen once. J is TRBJ2-5 and V is TRBV7-2; the match to TRBD2 covers 13 bases. Source material: sorted CD4+, CD8+, or CD8+CD57+ T cells (not recorded which) from PBMCs. This receptor was taken from a human donor with aplastic anemia. In DNA, the CDR3 is TGTGCCAGCAGCGAGAAGGTACTAGCGGGAGGGAGAGAGACCCAGTACTTC. Its translation: CASSEKVLAGGRETQYF.